The clone carrying this T cell receptor (beta chain) was counted at least ten times. Its antigen is undetermined. This specimen comes from a study of breast tumors, draining lymph nodes, adjacent tissues. Notes on the study in general: Findings are consistent with lymph node origin and intratumoral expansion of most tumor T cells. Luminal-like breast cancer showed significantly greater tumor-nontumor repertoire similarity than basal-like breast cancer did. Compared with lymph nodes, tumors were less diverse; compared with nontumor tissue, more. Data only fit, rather than demonstrated, lymph node origin of most tumor T cells.

A single record per CDR3 protein comes from TCRdb applying MiXCR to the multiplex PCR reads. The repertoire holds 150,000 to 200,000 distinct CDR3 sequences, roughly a third seen once, with 3.5% to 4.5% in the top ten. The lymph nodes were axillary draining lymph nodes from breast cancer patients. V shed 4 bases and J 9 bases; nucleotides not matched to a gene: 9. Per the germline V gene, CDR1 is LNHDA and CDR2 is SQIVND (reference sequence). This CDR3 has 15 amino acids. The material sequenced was axillary lymph node tissue. This sequence joins TRBV19 and TRBJ2-1, with 10 positions matching TRBD2. This TCR was sampled from a female donor with breast cancer. Some clones in this sample may be carry-over from other donors' samples. The DNA of the CDR3 is TGTGCCAGTAGTACCTTAGCGGGAGGAAAGGGTGAGCAGTTCTTC. It codes for CASSTLAGGKGEQFF. The complete variable domain, with remaining parts taken from reference TRBV19 and TRBJ2-1, reads DGGITQSPKYLFRKEGQNVTLSCEQNLNHDAMYWYRQDPGQGLRLIYYSQIVNDFQKGDIAEGYSVSREKKESFPLTVTSAQKNPTAFYLCASSTLAGGKGEQFFGPGTRLTVL.